These 26 T cell receptor beta chains were all obtained from the same sample, sequenced in a study of cytomegalovirus exposure and HLA in healthy donors. PCR employed 60 Vbeta and 13 Jbeta primers. TCRdb keeps only in-frame clones here, not all; method: immunoSEQ multiplex PCR. The data contain almost 200,000 clones, 75% to 85% of them singletons. The sequencing input was PBMCs. The receptors come from a male donor in good health and CMV-seropositive.

The chain combines TRBV6-5 with TRBJ2-3; 9 nucleotides match TRBD2. V trimming: 2 bases; J trimming: 3 bases; junction bases outside the gene matches: 3. Germline V gene lookup returns CDR1 MNHEY and CDR2 SVGAGI. The CDR3 is 15 amino acids. The DNA for the CDR3 is TGTGCCAGCAGTTACGGTACTAGCGGGACAGATACGCAGTATTTT. Translating gives CASSYGTSGTDTQYF.

V and J are TRBV4-3 and TRBJ2-1; 10 nucleotides line up with TRBD2. CDR3 size: 17 residues. Per the germline V gene, CDR1 is LGHNA and CDR2 is YSLEER. J was trimmed by 4 bases and V by 1 base; bases with no gene match: 7. The CDR3 here is CASSQGSGTSVYNEQFF. CDR3 nucleotide sequence: TGCGCCAGCAGCCAAGGTTCCGGGACTAGCGTATACAATGAGCAGTTCTTC.

V is TRBV6-5 and J is TRBJ2-3; the match to TRBD2 covers 10 bases. The ends lost 6 bases at V and 3 bases at J; junction bases unmatched: 3. The length of the CDR3 is 14 residues. Germline V gene sequence: CDR1 MNHEY, CDR2 SVGAGI. The CDR3 loop reads CASRPGLATDTQYF. As DNA, the CDR3 is TGTGCCAGCAGACCGGGACTAGCGACAGATACGCAGTATTTT.

This chain joins TRBV27 and TRBJ1-3, with D perhaps TRBD1 (5 bases). CDR1 is MNHEY, CDR2 SMNVEV, per germline (reference sequence). This CDR3 region has 14 residues. The germline V and J ends were trimmed by 6 bases and 1 base, with 10 bases remaining between them. CDR3 region: CASRAGLSGNTIYF. The CDR3 DNA sequence: TGTGCCAGCAGGGCAGGGTTATCTGGAAACACCATATATTTT.

The rearrangement joins TRBV2 to TRBJ2-1, with D perhaps TRBD1 (6 bases). Germline V gene sequence: CDR1 SNHLY, CDR2 FYNNEI. The CDR3 runs to 15 residues. V lost 5 bases, J lost 6 bases, and 17 bases lay in between. CDR3 in amino acids: CASSSTGQPTNEQFF. The CDR3 coding sequence is TGTGCCAGCAGTTCTACGGGACAACCCACCAATGAGCAGTTCTTC.

This clone was seen only a few times. V gene TRBV7-3 combines with J gene TRBJ2-1; TRBD2 matches 9 bases. Germline trimming cut 2 bases from V and 4 bases from J; bases unmatched to any gene: 9. Germline lookup yields CDR1 SGHTA and CDR2 FQGTGA. The CDR3 contains 17 residues. The CDR3 DNA is TGTGCCAGCAGCTTAGGAGGCGGGAGGGCCGGGTACAATGAGCAGTTCTTC. Amino acid sequence: CASSLGGGRAGYNEQFF.

Regarding this clone: The identical CDR3 is also encoded by other nucleotide sequences in the sample. The chain links TRBV27 to TRBJ2-5, with 8 nucleotides matching TRBD1. This CDR3 is 17 amino acids long. From germline, CDR1 is MNHEY and CDR2 SMNVEV (reference sequence). After removal of 3 bases from V and 1 base from J, the junction contained 10 bases not matched to a gene. CDR3 sequence: CASSFRRTGFGQETQYF. The CDR3 bases are TGTGCCAGCAGTTTCCGAAGGACAGGGTTTGGCCAAGAGACCCAGTACTTC.

V is TRBV7-2 and J is TRBJ1-5, with D uncertain. The CDR3 runs to 15 residues. Germline lookup yields CDR1 SGHTA and CDR2 FQGNSA. V lost 5 bases, J lost 5 bases, and 16 bases lay in between. CDR3 nucleotides: TGTGCCAGCAGCGGTTCGGGGAGGATGGATCAGCCCCAGCATTTT. Its translation: CASSGSGRMDQPQHF.

The chain is built from TRBV9 and TRBJ2-1; TRBD1 matches at 9 bases. This CDR3 is 16 amino acids long. J lost 9 bases, V lost 0 bases, and 10 bases had no gene match. Germline assignment: CDR1 SGDLS and CDR2 YYNGEE. The CDR3 reads CASSVGTGTGSTEQFF. The CDR3 nucleotides read TGTGCCAGCAGCGTAGGTACAGGGACAGGGTCAACTGAGCAGTTCTTC. Full variable domain (missing parts from reference TRBV9 and TRBJ2-1): DSGVTQTPKHLITATGQRVTLRCSPRSGDLSVYWYQQSLDQGLQFLIQYYNGEERAKGNILERFSAQQFPDLHSELNLSSLELGDSALYFCASSVGTGTGSTEQFFGPGTRLTVL.

Regarding this clone: One junction end disagrees with the germline gene, perhaps due to a read error. The chain carries TRBV7-9 and TRBJ1-2, with 9 bases identical to TRBD1. This CDR3 has 15 amino acids. The germline CDR1 and CDR2 sequences are SEHNR and FQNEAQ (reference sequence). The CDR3 nucleotides read TGTTCCAGCAACCACCGGGACAGGGATGGCTATGGCTACACCTTC. This encodes CSSNHRDRDGYGYTF. The entire variable domain, with the rest obtained from reference TRBV7-9 and TRBJ1-2, is as follows: DTGVSQNPRHKITKRGQNVTFRCDPISEHNRLYWYRQTLGQGPEFLTYFQNEAQLEKSRLLSDRFSAERPKGSFSTLEIQRTEQGDSAMYLCSSNHRDRDGYGYTFGSGTRLTVV.

The chain carries TRBV20-1 and TRBJ1-1, with D unclear. Germline values: CDR1 DFQATT, CDR2 SNEGSKA (reference sequence). This CDR3 contains 11 residues. The DNA for the CDR3 is TGCACCCTCTTAGCGAACACTGAAGCTTTCTTT. This encodes CTLLANTEAFF.

The chain couples TRBV7-2 to TRBJ1-5; no firm D call. V lost 8 bases and J 0 bases, leaving 8 bases between the germline ends. This CDR3 region has 13 residues. CDR1 SGHTA and CDR2 FQGNSA come from the germline V gene. The CDR3 coding sequence is TGTGCCAGCGCGACGGGTAGCAATCAGCCCCAGCATTTT. It codes for CASATGSNQPQHF.

This chain joins TRBV2 and TRBJ2-2, with D possibly TRBD2 on 6 matching bases. The V gene lost 4 bases and the J gene lost 1 base, with 7 bases spanning the gap. The CDR3 has 14 amino acids. CDR1 is SNHLY and CDR2 is FYNNEI in the germline V gene. The CDR3 DNA sequence: TGTGCCAGCAGTGGGGACTGGAACACCGGGGAGCTGTTTTTT. This translates into CASSGDWNTGELFF. The whole variable domain, remainder taken from reference TRBV2 and TRBJ2-2, is EPEVTQTPSHQVTQMGQEVILRCVPISNHLYFYWYRQILGQKVEFLVSFYNNEISEKSEIFDDQFSVERPDGSNFTLKIRSTKLEDSAMYFCASSGDWNTGELFFGEGSRLTVL.

The rearrangement uses TRBV6-5 and TRBJ1-1; unclear D gene. The V gene lost 7 bases and the J gene lost 6 bases, with 15 bases spanning the gap. This CDR3 has 13 residues. Looked up from germline, CDR1 is MNHEY and CDR2 is SVGAGI. This chain's CDR3 is CASKRASVAEAFF. The CDR3 DNA follows: TGTGCCAGCAAGCGGGCTTCGGTAGCTGAAGCTTTCTTT.

The chain joins TRBV12-2 to TRBJ2-5; TRBD1, the D gene given by the table, was not confirmed from the DNA. The DNA end is a closer match to TRBJ2-7, so the J assignment may be wrong. TRBV12-2 is described as a pseudogene. The CDR3 contains 13 residues. The CDR3 here is CASRFNSRYEQYF. As DNA, the CDR3 is TGTGCAAGTCGCTTTAACAGCCGGTACGAGCAGTACTTC.

This clone was seen a handful of times. The chain links TRBV11-2 to TRBJ2-5, with a tentative D call TRBD1 (5 bases). CDR1 and CDR2 (germline): SGHAT, FQNNGV. The ends were cut back, 5 bases at V and 5 bases at J, with 12 bases in the middle. The CDR3 is 13 residues long. CDR3 amino acids: CASSIGQVETQYF. The CDR3 bases are TGTGCCAGCAGCATCGGACAAGTCGAGACCCAGTACTTC.

As for this clone: This sample includes further DNA sequences coding for the same CDR3. The genes are TRBV11-2 and TRBJ1-1; possible D gene TRBD1, 6 bases. CDR3 length equals 14 residues. Germline V gene lookup returns CDR1 SGHAT and CDR2 FQNNGV. The V and J ends lost 5 bases and 4 bases respectively, with 14 bases between them. CDR3 sequence reads: CASSLPTGRTEAFF. CDR3 nucleotides: TGTGCCAGCAGCCTACCTACAGGGCGCACTGAAGCTTTCTTT. Filled out from reference TRBV11-2 and TRBJ1-1, the complete variable domain reads EAGVAQSPRYKIIEKRQSVAFWCNPISGHATLYWYQQILGQGPKLLIQFQNNGVVDDSQLPKDRFSAERLKGVDSTLKIQPAKLEDSAVYLCASSLPTGRTEAFFGQGTRLTVV.

This clone was recorded only once. Written as DNA, the CDR3 is TGTGCCAGCAGCCCGGGGGGGGTCCAGCATTTT. Translated, it gives CASSPGGVQHF. V and J are TRBV7-2 and TRBJ1-5; a possible D gene is TRBD1 (5 bases). The germline gives CDR1 SGHTA, CDR2 FQGNSA. The CDR3 consists of 11 residues. The ends were cut back, 5 bases at V and 12 bases at J, with 11 bases in the middle. Filled out from reference TRBV7-2 and TRBJ1-5, the complete variable domain reads GAGVSQSPSNKVTEKGKDVELRCDPISGHTALYWYRQSLGQGLEFLIYFQGNSAPDKSGLPSDRFSAERTGGSVSTLTIQRTQQEDSAVYLCASSPGGVQHFGDGTRLSIL.

The V call is TRBV7-2, the J call TRBJ2-3; 10 positions agree with TRBD2. CDR1 is SGHTA, CDR2 FQGNSA, per germline. The CDR3 is 16 amino acids. The V segment lost 5 bases and the J segment 2 bases; nucleotides outside the gene matches: 7. Here the CDR3 DNA reads TGTGCCAGCAGCCCCCTAGCGGGAGTCTCCACAGATACGCAGTATTTT. This gives the protein CASSPLAGVSTDTQYF.

The chain uses TRBV7-6 and TRBJ2-1; 15 bases line up with TRBD2. Losses at the gene ends were 5 bases for V and 1 base for J; bases not matched to a gene: 9. This CDR3 has 19 amino acids. In germline, CDR1 is SGHVS, CDR2 FNYEAQ. CDR3: CASSPWTSGGAGSYNEQFF. In DNA form, the CDR3 reads TGTGCCAGCAGCCCGTGGACTAGCGGGGGGGCCGGGTCCTACAATGAGCAGTTCTTC.

The rearrangement joins TRBV7-6 to TRBJ2-7; TRBD1 agrees at 10 bases. Germline V CDR1 and CDR2: SGHVS, FNYEAQ. The CDR3 has 15 amino acids. J gave up 2 bases and V 5 bases, and 6 bases lay outside the gene matches. The CDR3, as DNA: TGTGCCAGCAGCCCTCCGGGACAGGGGCCCTACGAGCAGTACTTC. The encoded protein is CASSPPGQGPYEQYF. Full variable domain (outside the CDR3, taken from reference TRBV7-6 and TRBJ2-7): GAGVSQSPRYKVTKRGQDVALRCDPISGHVSLYWYRQALGQGPEFLTYFNYEAQQDKSGLPNDRFSAERPEGSISTLTIQRTEQRDSAMYRCASSPPGQGPYEQYFGPGTRLTVT.

This chain joins TRBV2 and TRBJ2-7, with 11 bases that match TRBD1. With 6 bases clipped from V and 13 bases from J, the junction kept 8 bases outside the gene matches. The CDR3 has 12 amino acids. Germline assignment: CDR1 SNHLY and CDR2 FYNNEI. CDR3 region: CASSQDRGRFYF. The CDR3 coding sequence is TGTGCCAGCAGCCAGGACAGGGGGCGGTTTTACTTC.

This clone was seen once. This rearrangement joins TRBV19 to TRBJ2-1; maybe TRBD2 (5 bases). V lost 3 bases to trimming and J lost 10 bases, with 10 bases between them. This CDR3 contains 12 residues. Germline V gene data show CDR1 as LNHDA and CDR2 as SQIVND (reference sequence). The CDR3 DNA follows: TGTGCCAGTAGTATCGGCCCGGGAGAGCAGTTCTTC. As protein: CASSIGPGEQFF.

For the CDR3, the DNA is TGCGCCAGCAATTTCGTTGAGTTTGGACAGGGGGCGAATGAGCAGTTCTTC. Amino acid sequence: CASNFVEFGQGANEQFF. The V and J genes are TRBV10-1 and TRBJ2-1, with 11 nucleotides matching TRBD1. From germline, CDR1 is WNHNN and CDR2 SYGVQD (reference sequence). CDR3 length equals 17 residues. Trimming cost V 7 bases and J 7 bases; bases outside gene matches: 15.

This clone was observed a single time. The gene calls are TRBV7-7 and TRBJ2-3; the D gene is possibly TRBD1 (5 bases). Trimming took 1 base from V and 2 from J, leaving 7 bases between them. The CDR3 runs 14 residues. Germline values: CDR1 SSHAT, CDR2 FNYEAQ (reference sequence). The CDR3 DNA follows: TGTGCCAGCAGCTTAGAGGGGTTCACAGATACGCAGTATTTT. This sequence encodes CASSLEGFTDTQYF.

There are a few counts of this clone. The chain employs TRBV5-1 and TRBJ1-5, with unresolved D. CDR1 and CDR2 from the germline V gene are SGHRS and YFSETQ. V was clipped by 4 bases and J by 5 bases, with 10 bases between them. This CDR3 is built from 13 residues. The CDR3 nucleotides read TGCGCCAGCAGCATTGACCGGGATCAGCCCCAGCATTTT. Residues: CASSIDRDQPQHF. Complete variable domain (other parts from reference TRBV5-1 and TRBJ1-5): KAGVTQTPRYLIKTRGQQVTLSCSPISGHRSVSWYQQTPGQGLQFLFEYFSETQRNKGNFPGRFSGRQFSNSRSEMNVSTLELGDSALYLCASSIDRDQPQHFGDGTRLSIL.